The 6 T cell receptor beta chains reported below all come from one sample, sequenced in a study of T cells in localized non-small cell lung cancer. The data were produced by immunoSEQ multiplex PCR, yet TCRdb's version contains in-frame clones alone and is incomplete. Of over 30,000 clones listed, more than 80% were seen once; the top ten hold more than 5.5%. The material was peripheral blood mononuclear cells, obtained before any cancer treatment. These receptors were collected from a male donor at least 60 years old with stage II lung adenocarcinoma.

The rearrangement joins TRBV5-4 to TRBJ1-2; 7 bases match TRBD1. V dropped 2 bases and J dropped 4; count of bases not matched to a gene: 2. This CDR3 is 13 amino acids long. The germline gives CDR1 SGHNT, CDR2 YYREEE (reference sequence). In DNA form, the CDR3 reads TGTGCCAGCAGCTTACAGGGGAGCTATGGCTACACCTTC. It encodes CASSLQGSYGYTF.

The CDR3: CATLEGRGNTEAFF. CDR3 nucleotides: TGTGCCACCCTTGAGGGGCGGGGGAACACTGAAGCTTTCTTT. The V gene is TRBV15, the J gene TRBJ1-1; possibly TRBD1 for D (5 bases). The CDR3 covers 14 residues. The V end was cut by 8 bases, the J end by 1 base, with 14 bases between. The germline gives CDR1 LNHNV, CDR2 YYDKDF (reference sequence). Full variable domain (outside the CDR3, taken from reference TRBV15 and TRBJ1-1): DAMVIQNPRYQVTQFGKPVTLSCSQTLNHNVMYWYQQKSSQAPKLLFHYYDKDFNNEADTPDNFQSRRPNTSFCFLDIRSPGLGDTAMYLCATLEGRGNTEAFFGQGTRLTVV.

The gene calls are TRBV27 and TRBJ2-1; a weak D match, TRBD2 (7 bases). Germline CDR1 and CDR2: MNHEY and SMNVEV (reference sequence). Between the trimmed V and J ends, which lost 10 bases and 5 bases, there was a span of 21 bases. The CDR3 length is 15 residues. The chain's CDR3 is CATIQGGEVHNEQFF. Written as DNA, the CDR3 is TGTGCCACCATTCAAGGGGGGGAGGTACACAATGAGCAGTTCTTC.

This chain joins TRBV7-3 and TRBJ2-1; D tentatively fits TRBD1 or TRBD2 (5 bases each). Germline lookup yields CDR1 SGHTA and CDR2 FQGTGA. The V end lost 2 bases, the J end lost 9 bases, and 11 bases lay between the germline ends. This CDR3 spans 13 amino acids. CDR3 amino acids: CASSLYQGTEQFF. For the CDR3, the DNA is TGTGCCAGCAGCTTATACCAAGGGACTGAGCAGTTCTTC.

This chain joins TRBV7-3 and TRBJ1-2; D is undetermined. The CDR3 sequence is 13 residues long. V was clipped by 2 bases and J by 10 bases, with 14 bases between them. CDR1 is SGHTA, CDR2 FQGTGA, per germline. CDR3 DNA: TGTGCCAGCAGCTTATTTGGCCTAGACGACTACACCTTC. This sequence encodes CASSLFGLDDYTF.

The rearrangement uses TRBV27 and TRBJ2-1; 7 positions match TRBD1. The CDR3 sequence is 18 residues long. CDR1 and CDR2 from the germline V gene are MNHEY and SMNVEV (reference sequence). Trimming took 3 bases from V and 2 from J; bases not matched to a gene: 13. The CDR3 is CASSFAPPGTATYNEQFF. The CDR3 bases are TGTGCCAGCAGTTTCGCCCCTCCCGGGACAGCAACCTACAATGAGCAGTTCTTC.